This record concerns one TCR beta chain sequence. This entry comes from a study of T cells after yellow fever vaccination. Study-wide background: Fractions low in cell number were prepared with SMART-Seq v4 Ultra Low Input.

Conversion of TCR transcripts into cDNA relied on 5'RACE template switching, which added a universal primer site and UMIs. TCRdb itself ran the 5' RACE reads through MiXCR, one entry per CDR3 protein. The top ten hold 3% to 4% of the sample, which has a few hundred thousand distinct CDR3 sequences, about an eighth seen once. This material consisted of CD4+ T cells sorted from PBMCs, taken 15 days after the yellow fever booster vaccination. The sequence was obtained from a man aged 18 to 30 who received the YFV17D yellow fever vaccine.

CDR3 in DNA: TGCAGTGCTCCCCGGGCGATAAGCTCCTACAATGAGCAGTTCTTC. Encoded protein: CSAPRAISSYNEQFF. The chain joins TRBV20-1 to TRBJ2-1; D is undetermined. The CDR3 covers 15 residues. The germline V and J ends were trimmed by 5 bases and 0 bases, with 14 bases remaining between them. In germline, CDR1 is DFQATT, CDR2 SNEGSKA (reference sequence).